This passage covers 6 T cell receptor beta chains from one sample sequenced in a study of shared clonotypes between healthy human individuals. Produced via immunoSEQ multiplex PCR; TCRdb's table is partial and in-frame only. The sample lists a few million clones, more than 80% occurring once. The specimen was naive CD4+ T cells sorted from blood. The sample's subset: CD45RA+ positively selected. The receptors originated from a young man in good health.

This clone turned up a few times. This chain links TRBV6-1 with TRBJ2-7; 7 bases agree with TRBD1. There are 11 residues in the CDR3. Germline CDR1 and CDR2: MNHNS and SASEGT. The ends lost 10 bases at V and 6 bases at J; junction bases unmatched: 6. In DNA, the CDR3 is TGTGCCACTGACAGGGTAGGCGAGCAGTACTTC. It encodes CATDRVGEQYF.

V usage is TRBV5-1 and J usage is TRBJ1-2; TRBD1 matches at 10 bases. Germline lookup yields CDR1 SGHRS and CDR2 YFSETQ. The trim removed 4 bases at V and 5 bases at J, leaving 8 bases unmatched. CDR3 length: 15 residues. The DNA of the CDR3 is TGCGCCAGCAGCCGGGCGGGACAGGGGACTTATGGCTACACCTTC. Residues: CASSRAGQGTYGYTF.

In nucleotides, the CDR3 is TGTGCCAGCAGCTTGGGACTAGCGGGAGAGACCCAGTACTTC. Translation: CASSLGLAGETQYF. The chain joins TRBV5-5 to TRBJ2-5; 10 positions agree with TRBD2. The CDR3 extends over 14 amino acids. The V segment lost 0 bases and the J segment 4 bases; nucleotides outside the gene matches: 0. CDR1 SGHKS and CDR2 YYEKEE come from the germline V gene (reference sequence).

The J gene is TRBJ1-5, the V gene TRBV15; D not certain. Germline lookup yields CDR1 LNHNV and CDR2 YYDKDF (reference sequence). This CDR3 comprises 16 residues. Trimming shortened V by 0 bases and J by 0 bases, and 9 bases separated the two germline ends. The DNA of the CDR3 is TGTGCCACCAGCAGAGAAACAGCAATTAGCAATCAGCCCCAGCATTTT. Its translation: CATSRETAISNQPQHF.

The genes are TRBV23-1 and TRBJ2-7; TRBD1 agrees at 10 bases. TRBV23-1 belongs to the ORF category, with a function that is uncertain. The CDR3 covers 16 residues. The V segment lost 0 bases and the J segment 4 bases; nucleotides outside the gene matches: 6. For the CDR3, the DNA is TGCGCCAGCAGTCAATCCGGGACAGGGGAAGAATACGAGCAGTACTTC. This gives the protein CASSQSGTGEEYEQYF.

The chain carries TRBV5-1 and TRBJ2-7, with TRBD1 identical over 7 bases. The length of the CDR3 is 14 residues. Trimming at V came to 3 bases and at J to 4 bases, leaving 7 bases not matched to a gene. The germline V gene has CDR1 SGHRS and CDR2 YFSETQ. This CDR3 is CASSSGTEGYEQYF. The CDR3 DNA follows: TGCGCCAGCAGCTCCGGGACAGAGGGGTACGAGCAGTACTTC.